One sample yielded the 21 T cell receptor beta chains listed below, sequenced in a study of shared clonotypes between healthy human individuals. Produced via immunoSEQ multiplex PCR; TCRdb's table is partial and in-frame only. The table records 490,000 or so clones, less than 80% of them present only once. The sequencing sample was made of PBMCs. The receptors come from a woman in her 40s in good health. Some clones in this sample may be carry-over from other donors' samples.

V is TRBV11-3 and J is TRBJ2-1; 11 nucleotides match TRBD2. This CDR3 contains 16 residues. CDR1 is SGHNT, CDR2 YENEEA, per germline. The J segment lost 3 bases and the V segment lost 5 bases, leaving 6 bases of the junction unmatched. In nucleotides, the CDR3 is TGTGCCAGCAGCGTAACCGGGACTAGCGGCTACAATGAGCAGTTCTTC. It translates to CASSVTGTSGYNEQFF.

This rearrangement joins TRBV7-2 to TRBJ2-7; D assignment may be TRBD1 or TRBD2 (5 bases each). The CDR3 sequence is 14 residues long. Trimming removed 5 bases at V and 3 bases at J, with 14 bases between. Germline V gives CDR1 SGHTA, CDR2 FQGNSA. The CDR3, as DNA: TGTGCCAGCAGCGCTCTGAGGGGATACTACGAGCAGTACTTC. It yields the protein CASSALRGYYEQYF. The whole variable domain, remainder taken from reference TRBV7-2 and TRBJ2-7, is GAGVSQSPSNKVTEKGKDVELRCDPISGHTALYWYRQSLGQGLEFLIYFQGNSAPDKSGLPSDRFSAERTGGSVSTLTIQRTQQEDSAVYLCASSALRGYYEQYFGPGTRLTVT.

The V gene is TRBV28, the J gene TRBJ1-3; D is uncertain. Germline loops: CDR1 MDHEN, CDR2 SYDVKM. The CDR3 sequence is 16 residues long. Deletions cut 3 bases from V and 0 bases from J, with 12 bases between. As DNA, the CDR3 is TGTGCCAGCAGTTTGGTCGTGCCCAACTCTGGAAACACCATATATTTT. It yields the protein CASSLVVPNSGNTIYF.

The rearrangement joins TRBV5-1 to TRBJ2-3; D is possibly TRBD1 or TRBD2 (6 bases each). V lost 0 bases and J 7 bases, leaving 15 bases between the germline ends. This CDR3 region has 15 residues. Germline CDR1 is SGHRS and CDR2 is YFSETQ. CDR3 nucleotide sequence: TGCGCCAGCAGCTTGGCGGCAGGGGAGGACAATACGCAGTATTTT. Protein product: CASSLAAGEDNTQYF.

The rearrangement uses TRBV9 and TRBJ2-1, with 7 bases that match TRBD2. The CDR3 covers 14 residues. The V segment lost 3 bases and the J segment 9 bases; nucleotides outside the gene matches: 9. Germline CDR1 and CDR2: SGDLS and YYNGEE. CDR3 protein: CASSASVGTTEQFF. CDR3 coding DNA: TGTGCCAGCAGCGCTTCCGTGGGGACTACTGAGCAGTTCTTC.

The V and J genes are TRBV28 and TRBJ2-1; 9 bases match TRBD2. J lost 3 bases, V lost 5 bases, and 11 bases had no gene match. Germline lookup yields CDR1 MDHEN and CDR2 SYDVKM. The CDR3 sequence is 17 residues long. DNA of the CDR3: TGTGCCAGCAGTGCCCGACTCGGACTAGCGAACTACAATGAGCAGTTCTTC. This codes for CASSARLGLANYNEQFF.

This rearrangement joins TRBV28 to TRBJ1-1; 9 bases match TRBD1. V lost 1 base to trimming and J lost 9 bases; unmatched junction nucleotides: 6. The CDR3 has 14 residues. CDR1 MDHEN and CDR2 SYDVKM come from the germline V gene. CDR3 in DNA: TGTGCCAGCAGTTTATATGGGACAGGGCTAAAAGCTTTCTTT. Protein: CASSLYGTGLKAFF.

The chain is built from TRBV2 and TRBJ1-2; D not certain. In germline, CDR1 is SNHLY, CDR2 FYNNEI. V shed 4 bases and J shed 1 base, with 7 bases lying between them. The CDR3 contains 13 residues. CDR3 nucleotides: TGTGCCAGCAGTGCCGGCGGTAACTATGGCTACACCTTC. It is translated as CASSAGGNYGYTF.

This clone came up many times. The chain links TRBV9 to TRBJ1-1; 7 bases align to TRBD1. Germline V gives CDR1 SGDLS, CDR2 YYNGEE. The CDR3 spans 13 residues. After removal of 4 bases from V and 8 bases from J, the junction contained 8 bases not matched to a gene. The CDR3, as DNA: TGTGCCAGCAGCCCAAACGACAGGGTAGAAGCTTTCTTT. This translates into CASSPNDRVEAFF.

The CDR3 nucleotides read TGCAGCGTTGCTAGCGGGAGCACAGATACGCAGTATTTT. This encodes CSVASGSTDTQYF. V is TRBV29-1 and J is TRBJ2-3, with 8 bases lining up with TRBD2. The CDR3 consists of 13 residues. Unmatched junction bases numbered 0, after V lost 4 bases and J lost 0 bases. Germline lookup yields CDR1 SQVTM and CDR2 ANQGSEA.

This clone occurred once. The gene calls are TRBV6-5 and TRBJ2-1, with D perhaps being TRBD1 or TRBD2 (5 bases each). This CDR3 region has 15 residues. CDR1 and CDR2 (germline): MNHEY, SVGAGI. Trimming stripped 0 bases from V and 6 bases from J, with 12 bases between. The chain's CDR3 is CASSYSHPGRNEQFF. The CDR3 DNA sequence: TGTGCCAGCAGTTACTCGCACCCGGGGCGCAATGAGCAGTTCTTC.

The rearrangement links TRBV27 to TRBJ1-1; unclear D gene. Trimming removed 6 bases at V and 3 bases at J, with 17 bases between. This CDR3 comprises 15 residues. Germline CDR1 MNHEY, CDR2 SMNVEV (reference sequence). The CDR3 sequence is CASRGREDGHTEAFF. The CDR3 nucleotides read TGTGCCAGCAGAGGTCGTGAGGACGGGCACACTGAAGCTTTCTTT.

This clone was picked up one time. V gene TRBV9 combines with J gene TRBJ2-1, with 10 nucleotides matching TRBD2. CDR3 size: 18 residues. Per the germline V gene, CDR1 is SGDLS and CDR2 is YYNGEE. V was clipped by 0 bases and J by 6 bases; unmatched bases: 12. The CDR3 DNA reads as TGTGCCAGCAGCGTAGATTCTCTGAGTAGCGGGAGGAGCAATGAGCAGTTCTTC. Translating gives CASSVDSLSSGRSNEQFF.

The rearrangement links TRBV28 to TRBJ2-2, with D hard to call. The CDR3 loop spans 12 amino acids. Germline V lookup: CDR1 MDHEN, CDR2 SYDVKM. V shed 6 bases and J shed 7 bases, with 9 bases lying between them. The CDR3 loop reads CASSYENGELFF. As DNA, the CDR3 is TGTGCCAGCAGCTACGAGAACGGGGAGCTGTTTTTT.

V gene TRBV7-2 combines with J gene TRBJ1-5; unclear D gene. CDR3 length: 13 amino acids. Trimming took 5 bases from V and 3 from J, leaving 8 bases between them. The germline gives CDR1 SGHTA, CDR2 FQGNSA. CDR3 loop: CASSPRPNQPQHF. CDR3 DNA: TGTGCCAGCAGCCCCAGACCCAATCAGCCCCAGCATTTT.

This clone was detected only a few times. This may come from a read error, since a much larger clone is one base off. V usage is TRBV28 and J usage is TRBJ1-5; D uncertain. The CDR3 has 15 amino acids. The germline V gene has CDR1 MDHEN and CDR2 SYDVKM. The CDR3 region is CANSLGRLSNQPQHF. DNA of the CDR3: TGTGCCAACAGTTTAGGCAGGCTTAGCAATCAGCCCCAGCATTTT.

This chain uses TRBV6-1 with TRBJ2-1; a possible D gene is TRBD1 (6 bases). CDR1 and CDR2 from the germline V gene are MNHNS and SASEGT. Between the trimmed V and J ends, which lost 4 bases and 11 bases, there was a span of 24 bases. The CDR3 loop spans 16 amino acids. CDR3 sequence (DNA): TGTGCCAGCAGTGGAACTCAGACAGGAACCACAATGAAGCAGTTCTTC. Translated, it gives CASSGTQTGTTMKQFF.

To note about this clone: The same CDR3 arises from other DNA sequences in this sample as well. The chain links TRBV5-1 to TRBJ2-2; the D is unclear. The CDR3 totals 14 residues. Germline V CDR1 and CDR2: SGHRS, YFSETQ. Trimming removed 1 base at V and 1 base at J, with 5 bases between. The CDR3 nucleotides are TGCGCCAGCAGCTTGCTGCAGAACACCGGGGAGCTGTTTTTT. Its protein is CASSLLQNTGELFF.

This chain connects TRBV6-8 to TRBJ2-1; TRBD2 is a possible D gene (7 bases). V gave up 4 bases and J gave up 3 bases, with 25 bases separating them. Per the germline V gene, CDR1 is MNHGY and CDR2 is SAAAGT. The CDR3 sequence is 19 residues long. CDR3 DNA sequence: TGTGCCAGCAGTTGCTACCCTGGGGAGGGGGAGGTGGACTACAATGAGCAGTTCTTC. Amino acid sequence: CASSCYPGEGEVDYNEQFF.

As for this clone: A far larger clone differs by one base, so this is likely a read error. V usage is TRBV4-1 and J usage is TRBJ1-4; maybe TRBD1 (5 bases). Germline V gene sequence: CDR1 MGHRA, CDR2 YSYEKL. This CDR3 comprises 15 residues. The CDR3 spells CASSQDTGPNERLFF. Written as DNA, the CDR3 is TGCGCCAGCAGCCAAGATACGGGACCTAATGAAAGACTGTTTTTT.

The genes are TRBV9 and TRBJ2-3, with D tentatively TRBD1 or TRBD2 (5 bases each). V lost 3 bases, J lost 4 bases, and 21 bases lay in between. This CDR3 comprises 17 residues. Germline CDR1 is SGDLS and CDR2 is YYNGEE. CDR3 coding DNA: TGTGCCAGCAGCGCCGGGACGAAGAGGGTCACGGCAGATACGCAGTATTTT. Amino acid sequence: CASSAGTKRVTADTQYF.